Following are 32 T cell receptor beta chains from one sample sequenced in a study of cytomegalovirus exposure and HLA in healthy donors. PCR amplification relied on 60 Vbeta primers (plus 13 Jbeta primers). Measured with immunoSEQ multiplex PCR; TCRdb has only the in-frame clones, and not every one. The sample carries more than 110,000 clones, approximately 70% recorded once. The sequencing sample was made of PBMCs. All receptors derive from a woman aged 40 to 50 in good health and CMV-seronegative.

This chain joins TRBV2 and TRBJ1-2; weak D call: TRBD1 (6 bases). This CDR3 is 14 amino acids long. V was cut by 4 bases and J by 4 bases, with 13 bases left in between. Germline V gives CDR1 SNHLY, CDR2 FYNNEI. The CDR3 DNA is TGTGCCAGCAGTGGACAGGATGAAGGCTATGGCTACACCTTC. Translating it yields CASSGQDEGYGYTF. Looking up the rest from reference TRBV2 and TRBJ1-2 gives the full variable domain: EPEVTQTPSHQVTQMGQEVILRCVPISNHLYFYWYRQILGQKVEFLVSFYNNEISEKSEIFDDQFSVERPDGSNFTLKIRSTKLEDSAMYFCASSGQDEGYGYTFGSGTRLTVV.

V gene TRBV6-1 combines with J gene TRBJ1-5; D not resolved. The germline V gene has CDR1 MNHNS and CDR2 SASEGT. V was trimmed by 2 bases and J by 4 bases, leaving 6 bases between them. The CDR3 consists of 13 residues. In DNA, the CDR3 is TGTGCCAGCAGTGAACAACTTAATCAGCCCCAGCATTTT. This gives the protein CASSEQLNQPQHF.

This clone was observed a single time. This chain uses TRBV19 with TRBJ1-2; D is perhaps TRBD1 (6 bases). The CDR3 length is 14 residues. V was shortened by 4 bases and J by 3 bases, with 12 bases between the two germline ends. Germline CDR1 reads LNHDA; CDR2 reads SQIVND (reference sequence). The CDR3 nucleotides read TGTGCCAGTAGTACACCGGGACATGACTATGGCTACACCTTC. Encoded protein: CASSTPGHDYGYTF.

This clone turned up a few times. The CDR3 reads CASRTGTGDTGELFF. CDR3 nucleotide sequence: TGTGCCAGCAGAACCGGGACAGGGGACACCGGGGAGCTGTTTTTT. J is TRBJ2-2 and V is TRBV6-5, with 10 bases aligning to TRBD1. The CDR3 length is 15 residues. The V gene end was trimmed by 6 bases and the J gene end by 3 bases; junction bases not matched to a gene: 4. In germline, CDR1 is MNHEY, CDR2 SVGAGI.

The chain is built from TRBV5-1 and TRBJ2-7, with 9 bases that match TRBD1. J gave up 1 base and V 1 base, and 15 bases lay outside the gene matches. Germline CDR1 is SGHRS and CDR2 is YFSETQ. CDR3 length: 19 residues. The CDR3 protein is CASSLHGQGSVSPSYEQYF. CDR3 sequence (DNA): TGCGCCAGCAGCTTGCACGGACAGGGGAGCGTTTCCCCATCCTACGAGCAGTACTTC.

The gene calls are TRBV2 and TRBJ2-3; 9 bases are shared with TRBD1. CDR1 is SNHLY, CDR2 FYNNEI, per germline. Trimming removed 1 base from V and 9 bases from J; junction bases left unmatched: 8. This CDR3 comprises 15 residues. CDR3 region: CASSEEGIGTGTQYF. CDR3 nucleotide sequence: TGTGCCAGCAGTGAAGAGGGGATAGGGACAGGGACGCAGTATTTT.

This clone turned up a few times. CDR3: CASSSQHRTNTEAFF. The CDR3, as DNA: TGCGCCAGCAGCTCCCAACACCGAACAAACACTGAAGCTTTCTTT. The chain recombines TRBV5-1 with TRBJ1-1; D uncertain. CDR3 size: 15 residues. V was shortened by 3 bases and J by 2 bases, with 14 bases between the two germline ends. Germline CDR1 reads SGHRS; CDR2 reads YFSETQ.

V is TRBV2 and J is TRBJ1-2; D may be TRBD1 (6 bases). This CDR3 spans 14 amino acids. Germline V gives CDR1 SNHLY, CDR2 FYNNEI. The V and J ends lost 7 bases and 3 bases respectively, with 15 bases between them. The chain's CDR3 is CASTLQGSDYGYTF. The CDR3 nucleotides read TGTGCCAGCACCCTACAGGGATCCGACTATGGCTACACCTTC.

The V and J genes are TRBV5-5 and TRBJ2-2, with unresolved D. In germline, CDR1 is SGHKS, CDR2 YYEKEE (reference sequence). The CDR3 spans 14 residues. The V and J ends lost 1 base and 6 bases respectively, with 10 bases between them. CDR3 protein: CASSLLPDPGELFF. The CDR3 nucleotides are TGTGCCAGCAGCTTGCTCCCAGATCCCGGGGAGCTGTTTTTT.

The rearrangement links TRBV5-1 to TRBJ2-2; TRBD2 agrees at 7 bases. Trimming removed 7 bases from V and 6 bases from J; junction bases left unmatched: 9. Germline V gene sequence: CDR1 SGHRS, CDR2 YFSETQ. This CDR3 comprises 14 residues. CDR3 bases: TGCGCCAGCTCCACTCGGGGGGAATCCGGGGAGCTGTTTTTT. Translation gives CASSTRGESGELFF. The complete variable domain, with remaining parts taken from reference TRBV5-1 and TRBJ2-2, reads KAGVTQTPRYLIKTRGQQVTLSCSPISGHRSVSWYQQTPGQGLQFLFEYFSETQRNKGNFPGRFSGRQFSNSRSEMNVSTLELGDSALYLCASSTRGESGELFFGEGSRLTVL.

This clone has a handful of counts. V gene TRBV28 combines with J gene TRBJ2-1; TRBD1 matches at 8 bases. Germline CDR1 MDHEN, CDR2 SYDVKM. Trimming cost V 2 bases and J 5 bases; bases outside gene matches: 5. The CDR3 is 15 amino acids. The DNA of the CDR3 is TGTGCCAGCAGTTTACCGGGACAGGTACACAATGAGCAGTTCTTC. Protein sequence: CASSLPGQVHNEQFF.

The CDR3 nucleotides are TGTGCCAGCTCACCATCGAGGGTTGATTACAATGAGCAGTTCTTC. This sequence encodes CASSPSRVDYNEQFF. The chain combines TRBV18 with TRBJ2-1; a possible D gene is TRBD2 (5 bases). Trimming removed 2 bases from V and 4 bases from J, with 12 bases in between. The CDR3 length is 15 residues. The germline gives CDR1 KGHSH, CDR2 LQKENI.

This clone was detected only a few times. The rearrangement joins TRBV28 to TRBJ1-5, with TRBD1 matching 10 bases. The CDR3 covers 13 residues. V was pared by 6 bases and J by 6 bases, with 2 bases of the junction left unmatched. The germline V gene encodes CDR1 MDHEN and CDR2 SYDVKM. Here the CDR3 reads CASRTGGFQPQHF. CDR3 nucleotides: TGTGCCAGCAGGACAGGGGGCTTTCAGCCCCAGCATTTT.

The count of this clone is one. V gene TRBV4-2 combines with J gene TRBJ2-2, with 9 bases that match TRBD1. The germline V gene has CDR1 LGHNA and CDR2 YNFKEQ. The V segment lost 4 bases and the J segment 4 bases; nucleotides outside the gene matches: 13. The CDR3 extends over 18 amino acids. CDR3 sequence reads: CASSRGQGIRVVTGELFF. CDR3 nucleotide sequence: TGTGCCAGCAGCCGAGGACAGGGGATAAGGGTAGTCACCGGGGAGCTGTTTTTT.

The rearrangement uses TRBV15 and TRBJ2-1, with 9 bases that match TRBD1. The V segment lost 8 bases and the J segment 9 bases; nucleotides outside the gene matches: 14. Germline-derived CDR1 and CDR2 are LNHNV and YYDKDF (reference sequence). The CDR3 is 15 amino acids. DNA for the CDR3: TGTGCCACCCGAGGCCCGGACAGGGGTTTGGGTGAGCAGTTCTTC. As protein: CATRGPDRGLGEQFF.

The chain employs TRBV7-3 and TRBJ2-3; TRBD2 matches 10 bases. Unmatched junction bases numbered 1, after V lost 7 bases and J lost 0 bases. Germline CDR1 and CDR2: SGHTA and FQGTGA. This CDR3 contains 14 residues. The CDR3 region has the DNA TGTGCCAGCACTAGCGGGGGTAGCACAGATACGCAGTATTTT. It codes for CASTSGGSTDTQYF. The variable domain in full, with the rest retrieved from reference TRBV7-3 and TRBJ2-3, is GAGVSQTPSNKVTEKGKYVELRCDPISGHTALYWYRQSLGQGPEFLIYFQGTGAADDSGLPNDRFFAVRPEGSVSTLKIQRTERGDSAVYLCASTSGGSTDTQYFGPGTRLTVL.

The CDR3 sequence is CASRTGTGGYGYTF. Written as DNA, the CDR3 is TGTGCCAGCAGAACCGGGACAGGGGGCTACGGCTACACCTTC. V and J are TRBV27 and TRBJ1-2; TRBD1 matches 12 bases. This CDR3 has 14 amino acids. V lost 6 bases, J lost 8 bases, and 7 bases stayed unmatched. CDR1 is MNHEY, CDR2 SMNVEV, per germline (reference sequence).

The CDR3 coding sequence is TGTGCCAGCAGCCAAGATTATGAAAGTTTCCTATCACCCCTCCACTTT. The encoded protein is CASSQDYESFLSPLHF. V usage is TRBV4-2 and J usage is TRBJ1-6; no clear D gene. This CDR3 comprises 16 residues. The ends were cut back, 0 bases at V and 10 bases at J, with 16 bases in the middle. Germline CDR1 LGHNA, CDR2 YNFKEQ.

The chain carries TRBV6-1 and TRBJ1-2, with D perhaps TRBD1 (5 bases). Trimming stripped 4 bases from V and 4 bases from J, with 16 bases between. Looked up from germline, CDR1 is MNHNS and CDR2 is SASEGT. This CDR3 comprises 15 residues. This CDR3 is CASSGQGAVGYGYTF. DNA for the CDR3: TGTGCCAGCAGTGGGCAGGGTGCAGTCGGCTATGGCTACACCTTC.

The chain links TRBV5-1 to TRBJ1-1; D ambiguous. There are 14 residues in the CDR3. V gave up 2 bases and J gave up 4 bases, with 12 bases separating them. From germline, CDR1 is SGHRS and CDR2 YFSETQ. In DNA, the CDR3 is TGCGCCAGCAGCTTTGGCGAGCCGGGCACTGAAGCTTTCTTT. It codes for CASSFGEPGTEAFF.

CDR3: CASSGQPYNSPLHF. CDR3 DNA: TGTGCCAGCAGTGGACAGCCGTATAATTCACCCCTCCACTTT. The chain carries TRBV6-1 and TRBJ1-6; a possible D gene is TRBD1 (5 bases). The CDR3 sequence is 14 residues long. Between the trimmed V and J ends, which lost 4 bases and 4 bases, there was a span of 8 bases. Germline CDR1 MNHNS, CDR2 SASEGT.

This clone came up a few times. The V gene is TRBV28, the J gene TRBJ1-4; D call uncertain. Trimming shortened V by 3 bases and J by 1 base, and 18 bases separated the two germline ends. This CDR3 contains 18 residues. Germline lookup yields CDR1 MDHEN and CDR2 SYDVKM. CDR3 residues: CASSFPANKRVTNEKLFF. The CDR3 DNA follows: TGTGCCAGCAGTTTCCCAGCCAACAAGCGTGTAACTAATGAAAAACTGTTTTTT.

The V and J genes are TRBV10-3 and TRBJ2-1; 10 bases line up with TRBD1. Germline values: CDR1 ENHRY, CDR2 SYGVKD. CDR3 length: 15 residues. Germline trimming cut 5 bases from V and 5 bases from J; bases unmatched to any gene: 6. CDR3: CAISITGQGHNEQFF. Here the CDR3 DNA reads TGTGCCATCAGTATAACGGGACAGGGGCACAATGAGCAGTTCTTC.

V usage is TRBV5-8 and J usage is TRBJ1-3; the D gene is possibly TRBD1 (6 bases). The CDR3 extends over 15 amino acids. CDR1 is SGHTS and CDR2 is YDEGEE in the germline V gene. V lost 0 bases and J 0 bases, leaving 7 bases between the germline ends. The CDR3 protein is CASSLGTVSGNTIYF. In DNA form, the CDR3 reads TGTGCCAGCAGCTTGGGGACAGTCTCTGGAAACACCATATATTTT.

This clone has only a few counts. CDR3 sequence: CASSIGTGPYEQYF. DNA for the CDR3: TGCGCCAGCAGCATAGGGACAGGACCCTACGAGCAGTACTTC. V and J are TRBV5-1 and TRBJ2-7; TRBD1 agrees at 8 bases. Germline V CDR1 and CDR2: SGHRS, YFSETQ. V was pared by 4 bases and J by 2 bases, with 5 bases of the junction left unmatched. The length of the CDR3 is 14 residues.

V usage is TRBV5-6 and J usage is TRBJ2-5; a possible D gene is TRBD1 (5 bases). CDR1 is SGHDT, CDR2 YYEEEE, per germline. This CDR3 region has 16 residues. The V end lost 4 bases, the J end lost 3 bases, and 19 bases lay between the germline ends. The DNA of the CDR3 is TGTGCCAGCAGCGGAGTCGTCAGGGCACTAAAAGAGACCCAGTACTTC. Translation: CASSGVVRALKETQYF.

This chain joins TRBV5-6 and TRBJ2-7, with 9 positions matching TRBD2. The CDR3 runs to 17 residues. Germline V gene data show CDR1 as SGHDT and CDR2 as YYEEEE. V was pared by 0 bases and J by 2 bases, with 9 bases of the junction left unmatched. CDR3 region: CASSLARGASGAYEQYV. The CDR3 DNA sequence: TGTGCCAGCAGCTTGGCCCGCGGGGCTAGCGGGGCCTACGAGCAGTACGTC.

This clone occurred once. J is TRBJ1-1 and V is TRBV19; D gene uncertain. The V gene lost 5 bases and the J gene lost 3 bases, with 19 bases spanning the gap. This CDR3 is built from 16 residues. Germline V gives CDR1 LNHDA, CDR2 SQIVND (reference sequence). The DNA of the CDR3 is TGTGCCAGTAGTCCCCAGCCCGGACTCGTATACACTGAAGCTTTCTTT. It specifies CASSPQPGLVYTEAFF.

The J gene is TRBJ2-3, the V gene TRBV7-9, with D uncertain. Deletions cut 5 bases from V and 6 bases from J, with 15 bases between. The germline V gene encodes CDR1 SEHNR and CDR2 FQNEAQ (reference sequence). The length of the CDR3 is 14 residues. CDR3 in amino acids: CASSLTQTSDTQYF. DNA of the CDR3: TGTGCCAGCAGCCTCACCCAAACTTCGGATACGCAGTATTTT.

This clone was counted between two and nine times. This sequence joins TRBV6-1 and TRBJ1-1; weak D call: TRBD1 (5 bases). CDR1 and CDR2 from the germline V gene are MNHNS and SASEGT. V lost 8 bases and J lost 0, with 13 bases in between. The CDR3 is 14 amino acids. CDR3 in DNA: TGTGCCAGCGGTTTTGGGGCTTTGAACACTGAAGCTTTCTTT. This encodes CASGFGALNTEAFF.

This clone was seen ten or more times. This chain uses TRBV10-3 with TRBJ1-5, with 7 bases identical to TRBD1. The V gene end was trimmed by 11 bases and the J gene end by 0 bases; junction bases not matched to a gene: 4. This CDR3 region has 13 residues. Germline V gives CDR1 ENHRY, CDR2 SYGVKD. CDR3 amino acids: CAVGTDSNQPQHF. CDR3 DNA sequence: TGTGCCGTCGGGACAGATAGCAATCAGCCCCAGCATTTT.

V gene TRBV6-1 combines with J gene TRBJ1-1, with 8 bases aligning to TRBD1. Looked up from germline, CDR1 is MNHNS and CDR2 is SASEGT. The CDR3 extends over 15 amino acids. Trimming took 3 bases from V and 6 from J; bases not matched to a gene: 9. The CDR3 protein is CASSDGDRIKAEAFF. The DNA of the CDR3 is TGTGCCAGCAGTGACGGGGACAGGATTAAGGCTGAAGCTTTCTTT.